These T cell receptor beta chains were read from a single sample in a study of blood T cell repertoires in COVID-19. Sequencing used immunoSEQ multiplex PCR; TCRdb keeps in-frame clones, though not all of them. The sample yields 250,000 or so clones, approximately 86% seen once. Sequences were obtained from peripheral blood. Receptors were obtained from a woman in her 70s with active or convalescent COVID-19. CDR3s include the opening cysteine and the closing phenylalanine or tryptophan. The D gene is left open where the match is weak. Size is stated for part of the rows, as once, few or many counts, or as a class when the clone is expanded.

v_gene,d_gene,j_gene,abundance,CDR3nt,CDR3aa
TRBV7-2,.,TRBJ1-5,.,TGTGCCAGCAGCTTACCAAGGGAGCCCTCAGCCCAGCATTTT,CASSLPREPSAQHF
TRBV20-1,TRBD1,TRBJ2-3,.,TGCAGTGCGGACAGGGATGCGCAGTATTTT,CSADRDAQYF
TRBV6-1,TRBD1,TRBJ2-7,few,TGTGCCAGCAGTGTATACGGTACAGGGGGCGCGGGAGAGCAGTACTTC,CASSVYGTGGAGEQYF
TRBV3-1/TRBV3-2,.,TRBJ1-5,.,TGTGCCAGCAGCCTGGGACAAGGGGGCAATCAGCCCCAGCATTTT,CASSLGQGGNQPQHF
TRBV9,TRBD1,TRBJ2-1,once,TGTGCCAGCAGCGTTAACCCAACCGGGCCACAGGGGGCTGACTACAATGAGCAGTTCTTC,CASSVNPTGPQGADYNEQFF
TRBV11-2,.,TRBJ2-4,.,TGTGCCAGCAGCCCAGGGTTTACAAACATTCAGTACTTC,CASSPGFTNIQYF
TRBV6-6,.,TRBJ1-4,few,TGTGCCAGCAGTTACGGGTCGGGTGAAAAACTGTTTTTT,CASSYGSGEKLFF
TRBV7-2,TRBD1,TRBJ1-2,.,TGTGCCAGCAGCCGGGACAGGGGAGGCTCCACCGGGGGCTACACCTTC,CASSRDRGGSTGGYTF
TRBV18,.,TRBJ1-5,once,TGTGCCAGCTCACCCCACAGGGAACAGCCCCAGCATTTT,CASSPHREQPQHF
TRBV15,.,TRBJ2-1,.,TGTGCCACCAGCAGAGATCCCCCGGGGGCCTACAATGAGCAGTTCTTC,CATSRDPPGAYNEQFF
TRBV27,.,TRBJ2-7,.,TGTGCCAGCAGTTTTGGGGACACACCCTACGAGCAGTACTTC,CASSFGDTPYEQYF
TRBV4-3,TRBD1,TRBJ1-6,.,TGCGCCAGCAGCCAAAGGACAGGGGATTCACCCCTCCACTTT,CASSQRTGDSPLHF
TRBV5-4,TRBD2,TRBJ2-3,.,TGTGCCAGCAGCCCCGCTGCGGGGGGCCGAGGCACAGATACGCAGTATTTT,CASSPAAGGRGTDTQYF
TRBV6-2/TRBV6-3,.,TRBJ1-1,.,TGTGCCAGCAGTTACCCCCCCAGGAACACTGAAGCTTTCTTT,CASSYPPRNTEAFF
TRBV9,TRBD1,TRBJ2-7,.,TGTGCCAGCAGCGTAGGGATGACAGGGGTCTACGAGCAGTACTTC,CASSVGMTGVYEQYF
TRBV19,.,TRBJ1-1,once,TGTGCCAGTAAAGGAGGAGATTATTACACTGAAGCTTTCTTT,CASKGGDYYTEAFF
TRBV3-1/TRBV3-2,.,TRBJ1-3,.,TGTGCCAGCAGCCAAGGGGGGGGGTCCGGAAACACCATATATTTT,CASSQGGGSGNTIYF
TRBV18,TRBD1,TRBJ1-1,.,TGTGCCAGCTCCCAAGGGACAGGGGTTCACACTGAAGCTTTCTTT,CASSQGTGVHTEAFF
TRBV21-1,.,TRBJ1-6,.,TGTGCCACTCGTCACACCGGAGCCATGCAATTGACTTCACCCCTCCACTTT,CATRHTGAMQLTSPLHF
TRBV27,.,TRBJ1-6,.,TGTGCCAGCAGTTATAACCTTGAGGCCCTCCACTTT,CASSYNLEALHF
TRBV7-2,.,TRBJ1-5,.,TGTGCCAGCAGCTTAGATTCGGGGGTGAATCAGCCCCAGCATTTT,CASSLDSGVNQPQHF
TRBV7-6,TRBD1,TRBJ2-1,.,TGTGCCAGCAGCATGCCGAGCCGGGACAGATACAATGAGCAGTTCTTC,CASSMPSRDRYNEQFF
TRBV3-1/TRBV3-2,TRBD2,TRBJ2-3,.,TGTGCCAGCAGCCCCGCGGGGGGGACTAGCATAGATACGCAGTATTTT,CASSPAGGTSIDTQYF
TRBV28,TRBD1,TRBJ1-2,.,TGTGCCAGCACTACCACAGGGGTCTATGGCTACACCTTC,CASTTTGVYGYTF
TRBV19,.,TRBJ1-5,.,TGTGCCAGTAGATCAGGCAATCAGCCCCAGCATTTT,CASRSGNQPQHF
TRBV6-5,TRBD1,TRBJ1-2,.,TGTGCCAGCAAGGGACAGTCAGAGGGCTACACCTTC,CASKGQSEGYTF
TRBV9,.,TRBJ1-1,.,TGTGCCAGCAGCGTAGGAGGGCAGAACACTGAAGCTTTCTTT,CASSVGGQNTEAFF
TRBV7-9,.,TRBJ1-3,.,TGTGCCAGCAGCTTGGCGGGGCGGTCCACTTTTGATTATTTT,CASSLAGRSTFDYF
TRBV2,TRBD1,TRBJ1-5,.,TGTGCCAGCAGTGAAGGGGACAGGGGAACGCATTTT,CASSEGDRGTHF
TRBV19,.,TRBJ1-5,.,TGTGCCAGTGGGACAACCGGCTTAGGTCAGCCCCAGCATTTT,CASGTTGLGQPQHF
TRBV11-2,TRBD1,TRBJ2-3,.,TGTGCCAGCAGTTCGGACAGGCCCACAGATACGCAGTATTTT,CASSSDRPTDTQYF
TRBV2,.,TRBJ1-4,.,TGTGCCAGCAGTCCAACATTAGGGGTTAATGAAAAACTGTTTTTT,CASSPTLGVNEKLFF
TRBV5-1,TRBD1,TRBJ1-1,.,TGCGCCAGCAGCGAGGACAGGGGGATTAGCACTGAAGCTTTCTTT,CASSEDRGISTEAFF
TRBV6-1,TRBD2,TRBJ2-5,.,TGTGCCAGCAGTGAACAGCGGGGAGAGACCCAGTACTTC,CASSEQRGETQYF
TRBV30,.,TRBJ1-1,few,TGTGCCTCATATGGCCGGGTCACGCGTGAAGCTTTCTTT,CASYGRVTREAFF
TRBV2,.,TRBJ2-7,.,TGTGCCAGCAGAGACTCCTCCTACGAGCAGTACTTC,CASRDSSYEQYF
TRBV20-1,TRBD2,TRBJ2-7,.,TGCAGTGCTAGTCTGGGAGGGGACGAGCAGTACTTC,CSASLGGDEQYF
TRBV6-5,TRBD1,TRBJ2-7,.,TGTGCCAGCAGCCGACAGGGGCGCGGGTCCTACGAGCAGTACTTC,CASSRQGRGSYEQYF
TRBV10-3,.,TRBJ1-2,.,TGTGCCATCAGTGAGTCCCTATATGGCTACACCTTC,CAISESLYGYTF
TRBV4-3,TRBD2,TRBJ2-2,.,TGCGCCAGCAGCCAATTGCGGGGGGGCGTCGGGGAGCTGTTTTTT,CASSQLRGGVGELFF